Below, one T cell receptor beta chain is given with its context. Using its own MiXCR run on the 5' RACE reads, TCRdb lists one record per CDR3 protein. The sample lists 360,000 or so distinct CDR3 sequences, 25% to 30% occurring once. The J segment lost 2 bases and the V segment lost 4 bases, leaving 16 bases of the junction unmatched. Germline loops: CDR1 SGDLS, CDR2 YYNGEE. The CDR3 is made up of 19 amino acids. The sample originates from a study of T-cell memory formation after mild COVID-19. V gene TRBV9 combines with J gene TRBJ2-3, with 10 bases that match TRBD2. The TCR was taken from an adult woman who had mild COVID-19 (a few samples of this study predate the infection). Cell type and time point are not known. The specimen sequenced was PBMCs or a T cell subset sorted from them (not recorded which). In DNA, the CDR3 is TGTGCCAGCAGCCCTCGTACGTGGACTAGCGGATCCCACACAGATACGCAGTATTTT. Its translation: CASSPRTWTSGSHTDTQYF. Supplemented by reference TRBV9 and TRBJ2-3, the full variable domain reads DSGVTQTPKHLITATGQRVTLRCSPRSGDLSVYWYQQSLDQGLQFLIQYYNGEERAKGNILERFSAQQFPDLHSELNLSSLELGDSALYFCASSPRTWTSGSHTDTQYFGPGTRLTVL.